A selection of T cell receptor beta chains follows, all from one sample in a study of radiotherapy plus CTLA-4 blockade in lung cancer. The assay was immunoSEQ multiplex PCR, and TCRdb's table has in-frame clones only and misses some. The sample carries 85,000 to 90,000 clones, approximately 86% recorded once. Sequenced material: peripheral blood, taken from a patient treated with radiotherapy plus ipilimumab. The source is a human donor with non-small cell lung cancer that progressed on radiotherapy plus ipilimumab. The conserved cysteine and the conserved F or W are not part of the CDR3 here.

V gene | CDR3 protein
TRBV9 | ASSSRYAPNTGELF
TRBV15 | ATSREGVANTEAF
TRBV5-8 | ASSLIASVLRNTEAF
TRBV6-1 | ASSELGGDQPQH
TRBV9 | ASSVAAAGGVYEQY
TRBV7-2 | ASSLIQYGEQF
TRBV5-1 | ASSGGEDTDTQY
TRBV14 | ASSLTGNTGELF
TRBV4-3 | ASSQPIVGPGPSTDTQY
TRBV4-3 | ASSQEYSHYNEQF
TRBV27 | ASSYAGAIYGYT
TRBV6-5 | ASSVGTGGGYT
TRBV27 | ASSYGVQGDTKNIQY
TRBV10-3 | AITARGYEQY
TRBV5-4 | ASSPGRDQGAANEKLV
TRBV6-6 | ASSYSTGDTQY
TRBV29-1 | SVVARVETQY
TRBV12-5 | ASGLVQTSGYT
TRBV7-9 | ASSLATGTWGYT
TRBV7-9 | ASSQGVYEQY
TRBV19 | ASSSRDSLLTDTQY
TRBV27 | ASSVVAGGWKF
TRBV20-1 | SASGSDTQY
TRBV30 | AWSPARGEAF
TRBV5-1 | ASSSGTNSGNTIY
TRBV11-1 | ASSLDLGSVEQY
TRBV5-4 | ASSLTATNEKLF
TRBV19 | ASSIDGTGVNQPQH
TRBV27 | ASSLFGEQGTQY
TRBV4-3 | ASSQDWGRETQY
TRBV6-6 | ASRNAGGVGQPQH
TRBV5-1 | ASSLPSGGTDTQY
TRBV7-2 | ASRQFGATDTQY
TRBV5-4 | ASSHPTGEVYEQY
TRBV27 | ASSLYPGLAGGNSYNEQF
TRBV7-6 | ASSSGTSGMNEQF
TRBV4-3 | ASSQDLGQGGGYT
TRBV5-1 | ASGRQSFNEKLF
TRBV7-6 | ASSQVLNTEAF
TRBV6-5 | ASSTPGGMNTEAF
TRBV21-1 | ASSKGPDYEQY